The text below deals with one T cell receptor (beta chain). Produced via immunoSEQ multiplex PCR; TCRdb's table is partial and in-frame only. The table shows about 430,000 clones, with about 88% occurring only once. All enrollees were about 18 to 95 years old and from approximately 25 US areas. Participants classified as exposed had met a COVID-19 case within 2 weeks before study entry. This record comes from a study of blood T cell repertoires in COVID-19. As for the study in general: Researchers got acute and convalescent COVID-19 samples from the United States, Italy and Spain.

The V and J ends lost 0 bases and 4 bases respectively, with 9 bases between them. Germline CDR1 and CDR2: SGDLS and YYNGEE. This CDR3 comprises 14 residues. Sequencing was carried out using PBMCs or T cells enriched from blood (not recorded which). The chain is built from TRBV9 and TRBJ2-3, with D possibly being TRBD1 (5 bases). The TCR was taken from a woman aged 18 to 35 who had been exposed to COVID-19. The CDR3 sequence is CASSVVQGADTQYF. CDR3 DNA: TGTGCCAGCAGCGTAGTCCAGGGCGCAGATACGCAGTATTTT. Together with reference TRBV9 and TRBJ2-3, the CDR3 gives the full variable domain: DSGVTQTPKHLITATGQRVTLRCSPRSGDLSVYWYQQSLDQGLQFLIQYYNGEERAKGNILERFSAQQFPDLHSELNLSSLELGDSALYFCASSVVQGADTQYFGPGTRLTVL.